A selection of T cell receptor beta chains follows, all from one sample in a study of T cell responses to AZD1222 COVID-19 vaccine. Generated by immunoSEQ multiplex PCR, the TCRdb table keeps only in-frame clones and is missing some. The data hold 65,000 to 80,000 clones, with 88% observed a single time. The input for sequencing was peripheral blood, taken 28 days after the second dose of the MenACWY control vaccine. These receptors were taken from an adult who received the MenACWY meningococcal vaccine as a control. Both conserved end residues are part of each CDR3. The D gene is left open where the match is weak. Clone size is stated in some rows and not others, as once, few, many or a class when expanded.

CDR3: CASSQTPGLQETQYF
DNA: TGCGCCAGCAGCCAGACTCCGGGACTGCAAGAGACCCAGTACTTC
size: .
V: TRBV4-1
J: TRBJ2-5
D: .

CDR3: CATRQWSSYEQYF
DNA: TGTGCCACTAGACAGTGGAGCTCCTACGAGCAGTACTTC
size: .
V: TRBV10-3
J: TRBJ2-7
D: .

CDR3: CASSLKPRFWGDFDGYTF
DNA: TGTGCCAGCAGCTTAAAGCCTAGGTTCTGGGGCGATTTCGATGGCTACACCTTC
size: .
V: TRBV28
J: TRBJ1-2
D: .

CDR3: CASGIANYEQYF
DNA: TGTGCCAGTGGGATTGCAAACTACGAGCAGTACTTC
size: few
V: TRBV25-1
J: TRBJ2-7
D: .

CDR3: CASSDSEQQGTKIEKLFF
DNA: TGTGCCAGCAGCGACTCGGAGCAACAGGGGACCAAAATTGAAAAACTGTTTTTT
size: .
V: TRBV7-8
J: TRBJ1-4
D: TRBD1

CDR3: CASSHTSGASSYEQYF
DNA: TGTGCCAGCAGCCATACTAGCGGGGCCAGCTCCTACGAGCAGTACTTC
size: few
V: TRBV28
J: TRBJ2-7
D: TRBD2

CDR3: CATSPQETQYF
DNA: TGTGCCACCTCCCCCCAAGAGACCCAGTACTTC
size: .
V: TRBV6-4
J: TRBJ2-5
D: .

CDR3: CASRGTGNQETQYF
DNA: TGTGCCAGCCGGGGGACAGGGAACCAAGAGACCCAGTACTTC
size: .
V: TRBV4-2
J: TRBJ2-5
D: TRBD1

CDR3: CASSLKGGQAVDSNQPQHF
DNA: TGTGCCAGCAGCTTAAAGGGAGGGCAGGCGGTAGATAGCAATCAGCCCCAGCATTTT
size: .
V: TRBV7-3
J: TRBJ1-5
D: .

CDR3: CASSTTTGTGELFF
DNA: TGTGCCAGTAGTACTACGACAGGGACCGGGGAGCTGTTTTTT
size: .
V: TRBV19
J: TRBJ2-2
D: TRBD1

CDR3: CASSQGRWGGELFF
DNA: TGCGCCAGCAGCCAAGGCCGCTGGGGCGGGGAGCTGTTTTTT
size: few
V: TRBV4-3
J: TRBJ2-2
D: .

CDR3: CASSLGVRGGYNSPLHF
DNA: TGTGCCAGCAGCTTAGGGGTCAGGGGGGGTTATAATTCACCCCTCCACTTT
size: .
V: TRBV7-8
J: TRBJ1-6
D: TRBD1

CDR3: CAWSGESVNQPQHF
DNA: TGTGCCTGGAGTGGGGAGAGCGTGAATCAGCCCCAGCATTTT
size: once
V: TRBV30
J: TRBJ1-5
D: .

CDR3: CASSVIERWGTEAFF
DNA: TGTGCCAGCAGCGTCATCGAAAGATGGGGCACTGAAGCTTTCTTT
size: .
V: TRBV9
J: TRBJ1-1
D: .

CDR3: CASSIDRDGHEQYF
DNA: TGTGCCAGTAGTATCGACAGGGATGGCCACGAGCAGTACTTC
size: .
V: TRBV19
J: TRBJ2-7
D: TRBD1

CDR3: CATRLAGVTKNIQYF
DNA: TGTGCCACCAGGTTGGCGGGGGTTACCAAAAACATTCAGTACTTC
size: .
V: TRBV24-1
J: TRBJ2-4
D: TRBD2

CDR3: CASSQDLVPFAGGYTF
DNA: TGCGCCAGCAGCCAAGATCTTGTGCCCTTCGCGGGGGGCTACACCTTC
size: .
V: TRBV4-3
J: TRBJ1-2
D: .

CDR3: CASSLVQLNTGELFF
DNA: TGTGCCAGCAGCTTAGTTCAGCTTAACACCGGGGAGCTGTTTTTT
size: few
V: TRBV7-3
J: TRBJ2-2
D: .

CDR3: CASSPPDKGDYGYTF
DNA: TGTGCCAGCAGTCCGCCCGACAAGGGGGACTATGGCTACACCTTC
size: .
V: TRBV27
J: TRBJ1-2
D: .

CDR3: CASSVTSQETQYF
DNA: TGTGCCAGCAGCGTGACTAGTCAAGAGACCCAGTACTTC
size: .
V: TRBV9
J: TRBJ2-5
D: .

CDR3: CACLWGTSGSGELFF
DNA: TGTGCCTGTCTTTGGGGGACTAGTGGGTCCGGGGAGCTGTTTTTT
size: once
V: TRBV30
J: TRBJ2-2
D: TRBD2

CDR3: CAWRIGHFYGYTF
DNA: TGTGCCTGGAGGATTGGGCATTTCTATGGCTACACCTTC
size: .
V: TRBV30
J: TRBJ1-2
D: .

CDR3: CASSFQRGGQFF
DNA: TGTGCCAGTAGTTTCCAGCGGGGGGGCCAGTTCTTC
size: .
V: TRBV19
J: TRBJ2-1
D: TRBD2

CDR3: CASSLGSLAGVGETQYF
DNA: TGTGCCAGCAGCTTAGGGTCTCTAGCGGGGGTTGGAGAGACCCAGTACTTC
size: .
V: TRBV11-2
J: TRBJ2-5
D: TRBD2

CDR3: CASSSSGRAFRETQYF
DNA: TGTGCCAGCAGCTCGAGCGGGAGGGCCTTCCGAGAGACCCAGTACTTC
size: once
V: TRBV7-9
J: TRBJ2-5
D: TRBD2

CDR3: CASSFPDNEQFF
DNA: TGTGCCAGCAGCTTTCCGGACAATGAGCAGTTCTTC
size: few
V: TRBV5-6
J: TRBJ2-1
D: .

CDR3: CASTQGGVGELFF
DNA: TGTGCCAGCACACAGGGGGGGGTCGGGGAGCTGTTTTTT
size: few
V: TRBV25-1
J: TRBJ2-2
D: .

CDR3: CAITMGPRSSYEQYF
DNA: TGTGCCATCACTATGGGACCGAGGAGCTCCTACGAGCAGTACTTC
size: few
V: TRBV10-3
J: TRBJ2-7
D: .

CDR3: CASSLVGGGNTDTQYF
DNA: TGTGCCAGCAGCTTAGTGGGAGGAGGGAACACAGATACGCAGTATTTT
size: few
V: TRBV7-3
J: TRBJ2-3
D: .

CDR3: CASSPGLSYEQYF
DNA: TGTGCCAGCAGCCCCGGCCTATCCTACGAGCAGTACTTC
size: .
V: TRBV7-6
J: TRBJ2-7
D: .

CDR3: CASSVSPGQGVPEQYF
DNA: TGTGCCAGCAGCGTTTCTCCGGGACAGGGGGTTCCCGAGCAGTACTTC
size: .
V: TRBV5-6
J: TRBJ2-7
D: TRBD1

CDR3: CSVDRNTEAFF
DNA: TGCAGCGTGGACAGGAACACTGAAGCTTTCTTT
size: .
V: TRBV29-1
J: TRBJ1-1
D: .

CDR3: CASSLGTRGGGETQYF
DNA: TGTGCCAGCAGCCTAGGGACTCGGGGGGGCGGAGAGACCCAGTACTTC
size: .
V: TRBV7-2
J: TRBJ2-5
D: TRBD2

CDR3: CASSSDRSYTGELFF
DNA: TGTGCCAGCAGCTCGGACAGGTCATACACCGGGGAGCTGTTTTTT
size: .
V: TRBV7-8
J: TRBJ2-2
D: TRBD1

CDR3: CASSRTGNNEKLFF
DNA: TGCGCCAGCAGCAGGACAGGAAACAATGAAAAACTGTTTTTT
size: .
V: TRBV5-1
J: TRBJ1-4
D: TRBD1

CDR3: CASSTRQMNTGELFF
DNA: TGTGCCAGTAGTACGAGACAGATGAACACCGGGGAGCTGTTTTTT
size: .
V: TRBV19
J: TRBJ2-2
D: .

CDR3: CAASGGRYEQYF
DNA: TGTGCCGCCTCCGGGGGGCGCTACGAGCAGTACTTC
size: .
V: TRBV30
J: TRBJ2-7
D: .

CDR3: CASSLQNTEAFF
DNA: TGTGCCAGCAGCCTCCAGAACACTGAAGCTTTCTTT
size: .
V: TRBV28
J: TRBJ1-1
D: .

CDR3: CASRGTALYEQYF
DNA: TGTGCCAGCCGCGGGACAGCCCTATACGAGCAGTACTTC
size: .
V: TRBV28
J: TRBJ2-7
D: .

CDR3: CASSYSSGDGTQYF
DNA: TGTGCCAGCAGTTACTCGAGCGGGGATGGGACCCAGTACTTC
size: .
V: TRBV6-5
J: TRBJ2-5
D: TRBD2

CDR3: CASSPLGNNQPQHF
DNA: TGTGCCAGCAGCCCGTTGGGAAACAATCAGCCCCAGCATTTT
size: .
V: TRBV11-2
J: TRBJ1-5
D: .

CDR3: CASSAGQSYEQYF
DNA: TGTGCCAGCAGTGCGGGACAGTCCTACGAGCAGTACTTC
size: .
V: TRBV2
J: TRBJ2-7
D: TRBD1

CDR3: CASRRGTNEKLFF
DNA: TGTGCCAGCAGGAGGGGTACGAATGAAAAACTGTTTTTT
size: .
V: TRBV5-4
J: TRBJ1-4
D: .

CDR3: CASSLGAGETYEQYF
DNA: TGTGCCAGCAGCTTAGGTGCAGGGGAAACCTACGAGCAGTACTTC
size: .
V: TRBV7-2
J: TRBJ2-7
D: .

CDR3: CASSFAGAETQYF
DNA: TGTGCCAGCAGCTTTGCGGGGGCAGAGACCCAGTACTTC
size: .
V: TRBV7-2
J: TRBJ2-5
D: .

CDR3: CAWRLLTNTEAFF
DNA: TGTGCCTGGAGACTCCTTACCAACACTGAAGCTTTCTTT
size: .
V: TRBV30
J: TRBJ1-1
D: .

CDR3: CASSFLAPRGQGFTEAFF
DNA: TGTGCCAGCAGCTTCTTGGCTCCCAGGGGACAGGGGTTCACTGAAGCTTTCTTT
size: .
V: TRBV5-6
J: TRBJ1-1
D: TRBD1

CDR3: CASSLGLMNRQFF
DNA: TGTGCCAGCAGCTTAGGATTGATGAATCGGCAGTTCTTC
size: .
V: TRBV7-2
J: TRBJ2-1
D: .

CDR3: CASSLVSGSSYEQYF
DNA: TGCGCCAGCAGCTTGGTTTCAGGGAGCTCCTACGAGCAGTACTTC
size: .
V: TRBV5-1
J: TRBJ2-7
D: .

CDR3: CASSQDKGLRVGFPQETQYF
DNA: TGTGCCAGCAGCCAAGATAAGGGTCTCAGGGTTGGGTTCCCACAAGAGACCCAGTACTTC
size: .
V: TRBV3-1/TRBV3-2
J: TRBJ2-5
D: .

CDR3: CASRGHPGEAFF
DNA: TGTGCCAGCAGGGGACACCCCGGAGAAGCTTTCTTT
size: once
V: TRBV6-4
J: TRBJ1-1
D: .

CDR3: CASSQENTGTGNTGELFF
DNA: TGCGCCAGCAGCCAAGAAAATACAGGGACAGGGAACACCGGGGAGCTGTTTTTT
size: .
V: TRBV4-3
J: TRBJ2-2
D: TRBD1

CDR3: CASSYRQGDTGELFF
DNA: TGTGCCAGCAGTTATAGGCAGGGAGACACCGGGGAGCTGTTTTTT
size: .
V: TRBV6-6
J: TRBJ2-2
D: .

CDR3: CAIRDTDTQYF
DNA: TGTGCCATCCGGGACACAGATACGCAGTATTTT
size: few
V: TRBV10-3
J: TRBJ2-3
D: .

CDR3: CASSQGSSTNYNEQFF
DNA: TGTGCCAGCAGCCAAGGGTCTAGCACCAACTACAATGAGCAGTTCTTC
size: .
V: TRBV14
J: TRBJ2-1
D: .